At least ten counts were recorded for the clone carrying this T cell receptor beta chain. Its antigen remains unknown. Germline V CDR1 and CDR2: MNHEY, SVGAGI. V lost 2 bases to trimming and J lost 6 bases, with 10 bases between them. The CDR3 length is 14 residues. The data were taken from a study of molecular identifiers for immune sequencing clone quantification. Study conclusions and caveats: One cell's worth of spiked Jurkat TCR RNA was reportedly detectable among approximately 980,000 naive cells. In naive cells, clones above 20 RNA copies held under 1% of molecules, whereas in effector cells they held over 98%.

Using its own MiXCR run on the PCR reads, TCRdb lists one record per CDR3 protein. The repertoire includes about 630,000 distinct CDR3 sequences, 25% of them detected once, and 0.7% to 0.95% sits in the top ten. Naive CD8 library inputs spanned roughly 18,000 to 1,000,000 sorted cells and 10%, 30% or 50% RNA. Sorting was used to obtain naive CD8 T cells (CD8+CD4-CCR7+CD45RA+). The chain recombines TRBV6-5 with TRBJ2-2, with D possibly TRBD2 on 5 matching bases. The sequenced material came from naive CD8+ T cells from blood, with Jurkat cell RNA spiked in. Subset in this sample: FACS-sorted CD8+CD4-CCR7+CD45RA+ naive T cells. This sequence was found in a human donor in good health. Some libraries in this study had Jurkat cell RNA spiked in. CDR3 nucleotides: TGTGCCAGCAGTTACATCGGAGGAGCCGGGGAGCTGTTTTTT. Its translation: CASSYIGGAGELFF.